This T cell receptor beta chain was observed in a study of cytomegalovirus exposure and HLA in healthy donors. Germline V gene data show CDR1 as MNHEY and CDR2 as SVGAGI. Between the trimmed V and J ends, which lost 6 bases and 0 bases, there was a span of 15 bases. The CDR3 has 15 amino acids. Vbeta (60) and Jbeta (13) primers were used in the PCR. Clones were sequenced by immunoSEQ multiplex PCR, and TCRdb holds only the in-frame ones, with some missing. The data contain about 160,000 clones, approximately 80% of them singletons. The chain carries TRBV6-5 and TRBJ2-7; D is perhaps TRBD1 (6 bases). The sequence came from a man aged 30-40 years in good health and CMV-seronegative. Sequencing was carried out using PBMCs. CDR3 DNA: TGTGCCAGCAGGACCCAGGGGTCGTTCTCCTACGAGCAGTACTTC. This gives the protein CASRTQGSFSYEQYF.